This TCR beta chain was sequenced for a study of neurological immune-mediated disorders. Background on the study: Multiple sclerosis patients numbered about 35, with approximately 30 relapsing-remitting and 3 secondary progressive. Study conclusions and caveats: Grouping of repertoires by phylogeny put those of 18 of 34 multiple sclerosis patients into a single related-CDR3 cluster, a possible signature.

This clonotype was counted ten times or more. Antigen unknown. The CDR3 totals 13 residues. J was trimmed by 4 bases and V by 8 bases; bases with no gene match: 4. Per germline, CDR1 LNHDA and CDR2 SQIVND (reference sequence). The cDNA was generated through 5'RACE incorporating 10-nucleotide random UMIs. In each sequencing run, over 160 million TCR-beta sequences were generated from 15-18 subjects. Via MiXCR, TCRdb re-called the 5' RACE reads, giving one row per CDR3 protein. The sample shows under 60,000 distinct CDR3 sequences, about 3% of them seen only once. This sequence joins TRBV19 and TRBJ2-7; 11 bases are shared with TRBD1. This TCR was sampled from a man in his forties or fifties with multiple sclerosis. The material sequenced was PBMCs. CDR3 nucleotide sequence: TGTGCCAGTGTGGGGACAGGGGGTTACGAGCAGTACTTC. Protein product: CASVGTGGYEQYF.